This T cell receptor beta chain was sequenced in a study of regulatory T cells in long-lasting Graves disease. In its sample, this clonotype was seen a few times. The antigen remains undetermined. Germline V gives CDR1 SGDLS, CDR2 YYNGEE. This CDR3 contains 15 residues. Trimming removed 4 bases at V and 5 bases at J, with 18 bases between. Time point here: persistent/refractory GD, antithyroid drugs over 5 years with positive TRAb. From RNA extracted from PBMCs, the TCR library was made. According to the study, TCR beta libraries were built with iRepertoire HTBI primers and CDR3-region Arm-PCR. TCRdb ran MiXCR on the multiplex PCR reads and lists one entry per CDR3 protein. Among about 290,000 distinct CDR3 sequences listed, around 23% were seen once. Findings of the study overall: Only a small sample size was used, which may have cut accuracy.

The chain has TRBV9 and TRBJ2-5; D gene unclear. The input for sequencing was peripheral blood mononuclear cells (PBMCs), taken when the disease was refractory, from a patient treated with antithyroid drugs. This clonotype originated in a female donor with Graves disease. CDR3 coding DNA: TGTGCCAGCAGCTCTCCCACCGGGCTCGGGGAGACCCAGTACTTC. This gives the protein CASSSPTGLGETQYF. Full variable domain (missing parts from reference TRBV9 and TRBJ2-5): DSGVTQTPKHLITATGQRVTLRCSPRSGDLSVYWYQQSLDQGLQFLIQYYNGEERAKGNILERFSAQQFPDLHSELNLSSLELGDSALYFCASSSPTGLGETQYFGPGTRLLVL.